What follows are 32 T cell receptor beta chains derived from one specimen sequenced in a study of blood T cell repertoires in COVID-19. Clones were read by immunoSEQ multiplex PCR, and TCRdb kept only the in-frame ones, dropping some. Of about 72,000 clones in the sample, about 85% were seen once. The sequencing sample was made of peripheral blood. The receptors stem from a woman over 75 with active or convalescent COVID-19.

A single count supports this clone. The rearrangement joins TRBV5-1 to TRBJ2-3, with 8 bases fitting TRBD1. V shed 3 bases and J 6 bases; nucleotides not matched to a gene: 6. The CDR3 length is 14 residues. Germline CDR1 is SGHRS and CDR2 is YFSETQ. The CDR3 here is CASSSDRAPDTQYF. In DNA, the CDR3 is TGCGCCAGCAGCTCGGACAGGGCTCCGGATACGCAGTATTTT.

The chain links TRBV7-7 to TRBJ2-3, with D perhaps TRBD2 (6 bases). Germline V gene lookup returns CDR1 SSHAT and CDR2 FNYEAQ (reference sequence). V dropped 5 bases and J dropped 2 bases, with 14 bases sitting between them. The CDR3 runs 15 residues. This CDR3 is CASSPGGPTTDTQYF. The CDR3, as DNA: TGTGCCAGCAGCCCCGGGGGACCGACCACAGATACGCAGTATTTT.

V gene TRBV7-9 combines with J gene TRBJ1-3; TRBD1 is a possible D gene (6 bases). Trimming stripped 5 bases from V and 2 bases from J, with 13 bases between. CDR1 and CDR2 from the germline V gene are SEHNR and FQNEAQ (reference sequence). The CDR3 is 15 amino acids. The CDR3 nucleotides are TGTGCCAGCAGCCAACAGGGATTTGCTGGAAACACCATATATTTT. Amino acids: CASSQQGFAGNTIYF. Complete variable domain (other parts from reference TRBV7-9 and TRBJ1-3): DTGVSQNPRHKITKRGQNVTFRCDPISEHNRLYWYRQTLGQGPEFLTYFQNEAQLEKSRLLSDRFSAERPKGSFSTLEIQRTEQGDSAMYLCASSQQGFAGNTIYFGEGSWLTVV.

The chain uses TRBV7-3 and TRBJ2-2, with a weak D call TRBD1 (6 bases). Trimming stripped 3 bases from V and 3 bases from J, with 8 bases between. CDR1 and CDR2 from the germline V gene are SGHTA and FQGTGA. This CDR3 has 14 amino acids. The CDR3 spells CASSLWTDTGELFF. In DNA, the CDR3 is TGTGCCAGCAGCTTGTGGACAGACACCGGGGAGCTGTTTTTT.

This clone was found a few times. The V gene is TRBV19, the J gene TRBJ1-5; D is perhaps TRBD1 (6 bases). V lost 7 bases, J lost 6 bases, and 19 bases lay in between. Germline CDR1 is LNHDA and CDR2 is SQIVND (reference sequence). The CDR3 totals 15 residues. This CDR3 is CASTGTGLSGQPQHF. The CDR3 region has the DNA TGTGCCAGTACCGGTACAGGGTTGAGTGGTCAGCCCCAGCATTTT.

The chain has TRBV15 and TRBJ2-7; TRBD2 might be the D (5 bases). Between the trimmed V and J ends, which lost 0 bases and 5 bases, there was a span of 11 bases. Germline V gene lookup returns CDR1 LNHNV and CDR2 YYDKDF (reference sequence). The length of the CDR3 is 14 residues. The chain's CDR3 is CATSRDLGSDEQYF. The CDR3 bases are TGTGCCACCAGCAGAGATCTGGGGAGTGACGAGCAGTACTTC.

The chain has TRBV9 and TRBJ2-3; perhaps TRBD2 as D (6 bases). CDR1 and CDR2 from the germline V gene are SGDLS and YYNGEE. This CDR3 comprises 16 residues. The V end lost 6 bases, the J end lost 1 base, and 18 bases lay between the germline ends. The CDR3 sequence is CASMVMGLHCTDTQYF. The DNA of the CDR3 is TGTGCCAGCATGGTTATGGGACTTCATTGCACAGATACGCAGTATTTT. The full variable domain, completed using reference TRBV9 and TRBJ2-3, is DSGVTQTPKHLITATGQRVTLRCSPRSGDLSVYWYQQSLDQGLQFLIQYYNGEERAKGNILERFSAQQFPDLHSELNLSSLELGDSALYFCASMVMGLHCTDTQYFGPGTRLTVL.

V usage is TRBV5-6 and J usage is TRBJ2-5, with D possibly TRBD2 on 5 matching bases. This CDR3 comprises 15 residues. V dropped 2 bases and J dropped 1 base, with 12 bases sitting between them. Germline CDR1 is SGHDT and CDR2 is YYEEEE. The DNA of the CDR3 is TGTGCCAGCAGCTTTATTCCGGGAAGCCAAGAGACCCAGTACTTC. Translation gives CASSFIPGSQETQYF.

This clone appeared once. The rearrangement uses TRBV9 and TRBJ1-2; 7 bases are shared with TRBD1. This CDR3 has 15 residues. Germline CDR1 is SGDLS and CDR2 is YYNGEE. With 0 bases clipped from V and 8 bases from J, the junction kept 10 bases outside the gene matches. In DNA form, the CDR3 reads TGTGCCAGCAGCGTAGCTCTTAGGGGGCCATTAGGCTACACCTTC. Translated: CASSVALRGPLGYTF.

The V gene is TRBV5-6, the J gene TRBJ2-3; no definite D call. The germline gives CDR1 SGHDT, CDR2 YYEEEE. The V end was cut by 5 bases, the J end by 4 bases, with 5 bases between. The length of the CDR3 is 11 residues. The CDR3 DNA sequence: TGTGCCAGCAGGCAGTCAGATACGCAGTATTTT. Protein product: CASRQSDTQYF.

V usage is TRBV29-1 and J usage is TRBJ2-7, with D possibly TRBD2 on 7 matching bases. The V end was cut by 7 bases, the J end by 0 bases, with 13 bases between. This CDR3 contains 13 residues. CDR1 SQVTM and CDR2 ANQGSEA come from the germline V gene. Written as DNA, the CDR3 is TGCAGCGCCGGTGGGGGGGCCTCCTACGAGCAGTACTTC. Translation gives CSAGGGASYEQYF.

The gene calls are TRBV7-2 and TRBJ1-2, with D possibly matching TRBD1 (6 bases). V was cut by 4 bases and J by 8 bases, with 14 bases left in between. The CDR3 sequence is 13 residues long. Germline V gives CDR1 SGHTA, CDR2 FQGNSA. In DNA, the CDR3 is TGTGCCAGCAGCTGGACAGTTTCTGGCGGCTACACCTTC. It encodes CASSWTVSGGYTF.

The chain has TRBV5-1 and TRBJ1-1; D remains unclear. This CDR3 has 13 amino acids. CDR1 and CDR2 (germline): SGHRS, YFSETQ. V lost 4 bases, J lost 1 base, and 8 bases lay in between. The CDR3 is CASSPGQNTEAFF. As DNA, the CDR3 is TGCGCCAGCAGCCCGGGTCAGAACACTGAAGCTTTCTTT.

The CDR3 DNA sequence: TGTGCCAGCAGCGTGACCAGGGGGCCCACTGAAGCTTTCTTT. It encodes CASSVTRGPTEAFF. The genes are TRBV7-2 and TRBJ1-1; 8 positions match TRBD1. CDR3 length equals 14 residues. The germline gives CDR1 SGHTA, CDR2 FQGNSA. V shed 5 bases, J shed 4 bases, and the junction held 6 bases outside the gene matches.

The chain's CDR3 is CASSEHGGGITEAFF. CDR3 in DNA: TGTGCCAGCAGTGAGCACGGAGGAGGGATCACTGAAGCTTTCTTT. The chain is built from TRBV6-4 and TRBJ1-1, with unresolved D. Germline V gene lookup returns CDR1 MRHNA and CDR2 SNTAGT. This CDR3 is built from 15 residues. Trimming took 3 bases from V and 4 from J, leaving 15 bases between them.

The chain combines TRBV20-1 with TRBJ2-2, with D possibly TRBD1 on 6 matching bases. Germline V gene data show CDR1 as DFQATT and CDR2 as SNEGSKA (reference sequence). Trimming took off 3 bases at V and 1 base at J, with 9 bases between the two ends. This CDR3 has 14 residues. The chain's CDR3 is CSASKTGNTGELFF. CDR3 nucleotide sequence: TGCAGTGCTAGTAAGACAGGGAACACCGGGGAGCTGTTTTTT.

This chain links TRBV14 with TRBJ1-2, with D unclear. The V end lost 0 bases, the J end lost 0 bases, and 5 bases lay between the germline ends. Germline CDR1 is SGHDN and CDR2 is FVKESK. CDR3 length: 14 amino acids. For the CDR3, the DNA is TGTGCCAGCAGCCAAGATAGAGCTAACTATGGCTACACCTTC. This sequence encodes CASSQDRANYGYTF.

The chain recombines TRBV7-2 with TRBJ1-1; perhaps TRBD1 as D (6 bases). V was pared by 4 bases and J by 2 bases, with 17 bases between. CDR1 and CDR2 (germline): SGHTA, FQGNSA. The CDR3 consists of 16 residues. The CDR3 is CASSSYPGGPNTEAFF. For the CDR3, the DNA is TGTGCCAGCAGCTCATACCCGGGGGGGCCAAACACTGAAGCTTTCTTT.

The V call is TRBV7-2, the J call TRBJ1-1; D call uncertain. In germline, CDR1 is SGHTA, CDR2 FQGNSA. Trimming removed 5 bases from V and 4 bases from J, with 14 bases in between. The CDR3 runs 14 residues. CDR3 sequence reads: CASSRQGRGTEAFF. In DNA form, the CDR3 reads TGTGCCAGCAGCCGTCAAGGGCGGGGCACTGAAGCTTTCTTT.

The genes are TRBV5-1 and TRBJ2-3, with TRBD1 matching over 8 bases. Unmatched junction bases numbered 8, after V lost 0 bases and J lost 5 bases. The CDR3 has 16 residues. Germline V gene lookup returns CDR1 SGHRS and CDR2 YFSETQ. This chain's CDR3 is CASSLAPGQAEDTQYF. The CDR3, as DNA: TGCGCCAGCAGCTTGGCGCCGGGACAGGCCGAAGATACGCAGTATTTT.

The rearrangement uses TRBV5-1 and TRBJ1-1; D not certain. V was clipped by 5 bases and J by 0 bases, with 11 bases between them. The germline V gene encodes CDR1 SGHRS and CDR2 YFSETQ. The CDR3 length is 14 residues. CDR3 amino acids: CASRREPMNTEAFF. DNA for the CDR3: TGCGCCAGCAGGCGGGAACCGATGAACACTGAAGCTTTCTTT. Supplemented by reference TRBV5-1 and TRBJ1-1, the full variable domain reads KAGVTQTPRYLIKTRGQQVTLSCSPISGHRSVSWYQQTPGQGLQFLFEYFSETQRNKGNFPGRFSGRQFSNSRSEMNVSTLELGDSALYLCASRREPMNTEAFFGQGTRLTVV.

The rearrangement joins TRBV7-6 to TRBJ1-3; no clear D gene. Trimming took 2 bases from V and 2 from J, leaving 10 bases between them. Germline V gene sequence: CDR1 SGHVS, CDR2 FNYEAQ. This CDR3 region has 15 residues. The CDR3 sequence: CASSLLQSPGNTIYF. The CDR3 nucleotides are TGTGCCAGCAGCTTATTACAAAGTCCTGGAAACACCATATATTTT. Variable domain in full (rest from reference TRBV7-6 and TRBJ1-3): GAGVSQSPRYKVTKRGQDVALRCDPISGHVSLYWYRQALGQGPEFLTYFNYEAQQDKSGLPNDRFSAERPEGSISTLTIQRTEQRDSAMYRCASSLLQSPGNTIYFGEGSWLTVV.

The sample holds many counts of this clone. The V gene is TRBV11-3, the J gene TRBJ2-3, with TRBD1 identical over 7 bases. V lost 1 base, J lost 1 base, and 2 bases stayed unmatched. In germline, CDR1 is SGHNT, CDR2 YENEEA. This CDR3 has 15 residues. The CDR3 region is CASSLAQGGTDTQYF. CDR3 DNA sequence: TGTGCCAGCAGCTTAGCCCAGGGGGGCACAGATACGCAGTATTTT.

This clone was seen a handful of times. The chain carries TRBV10-1 and TRBJ2-5; tentatively, D is TRBD1 (6 bases). Germline CDR1 and CDR2: WNHNN and SYGVQD (reference sequence). CDR3 size: 16 residues. V was pared by 3 bases and J by 5 bases, with 19 bases between. CDR3 loop: CASSDDFQGLMETQYF. Written as DNA, the CDR3 is TGCGCCAGCAGTGATGATTTTCAGGGGTTGATGGAGACCCAGTACTTC.

The V gene is TRBV10-2, the J gene TRBJ1-1; the match to TRBD1 covers 9 bases. CDR3 length: 13 amino acids. V shed 3 bases and J 8 bases; nucleotides not matched to a gene: 4. CDR1 and CDR2 (germline): WSHSY, SAAADI. This CDR3 reads CASSEQGAREAFF. CDR3 in DNA: TGCGCCAGCAGTGAACAGGGGGCGCGGGAAGCTTTCTTT.

There are a few counts of this clone. The chain combines TRBV19 with TRBJ2-5; D unclear. Germline V lookup: CDR1 LNHDA, CDR2 SQIVND (reference sequence). The CDR3 has 11 amino acids. V was trimmed by 1 base and J by 5 bases, leaving 2 bases between them. CDR3 nucleotide sequence: TGTGCCAGTAGTATAGCGGAGACCCAGTACTTC. Protein product: CASSIAETQYF.

This chain connects TRBV4-3 to TRBJ2-1; no clear D gene. The germline V gene has CDR1 LGHNA and CDR2 YSLEER. The germline V and J ends were trimmed by 0 bases and 6 bases, with 6 bases remaining between them. The CDR3 runs to 13 residues. The CDR3 sequence: CASSQEAPNEQFF. CDR3 in DNA: TGCGCCAGCAGCCAAGAGGCCCCCAATGAGCAGTTCTTC.

This clone was seen only once. V usage is TRBV18 and J usage is TRBJ2-3; 8 bases map to TRBD1. Germline V gene lookup returns CDR1 KGHSH and CDR2 LQKENI. J was trimmed by 5 bases and V by 0 bases; bases with no gene match: 7. This CDR3 has 16 residues. DNA for the CDR3: TGTGCCAGCTCACCACCGACGACAGGGGTTGAAGATACGCAGTATTTT. It yields the protein CASSPPTTGVEDTQYF. Using reference TRBV18 and TRBJ2-3 for the parts outside the CDR3, the full variable domain is NAGVMQNPRHLVRRRGQEARLRCSPMKGHSHVYWYRQLPEEGLKFMVYLQKENIIDESGMPKERFSAEFPKEGPSILRIQQVVRGDSAAYFCASSPPTTGVEDTQYFGPGTRLTVL.

The rearrangement links TRBV7-2 to TRBJ2-3; D perhaps matches TRBD1 (5 bases). The germline CDR1 and CDR2 sequences are SGHTA and FQGNSA. Trimming removed 1 base from V and 6 bases from J, with 14 bases in between. CDR3 length: 15 amino acids. The CDR3 DNA reads as TGTGCCAGCAGCTTAGTGGGGCGAAAGGGGGATACGCAGTATTTT. The encoded protein is CASSLVGRKGDTQYF.

This chain joins TRBV28 and TRBJ2-1; D is ambiguous. Trimming cost V 2 bases and J 7 bases, with 6 bases left between them. The CDR3 totals 12 residues. The V gene's germline CDR1 is MDHEN and CDR2 SYDVKM. CDR3 in DNA: TGTGCCAGCAGTTTAGAGGTTAATGAGCAGTTCTTC. Protein sequence: CASSLEVNEQFF.

The chain employs TRBV29-1 and TRBJ1-2; D is unresolved. The CDR3 extends over 14 amino acids. Trimming stripped 6 bases from V and 5 bases from J, with 19 bases between. Per the germline V gene, CDR1 is SQVTM and CDR2 is ANQGSEA. CDR3 DNA sequence: TGCAGCGTAAGACCCCCCCAGGAAGCATATGGCTACACCTTC. It translates to CSVRPPQEAYGYTF.

The chain carries TRBV19 and TRBJ1-5; tentatively, D is TRBD1 (6 bases). V gave up 3 bases and J gave up 5 bases, with 29 bases separating them. The CDR3 is 20 amino acids. Germline CDR1 and CDR2: LNHDA and SQIVND (reference sequence). CDR3 DNA: TGTGCCAGTAGTATCCCCACCTCTCTGCGGGGGGCAGGCGATGATCAGCCCCAGCATTTT. Translating gives CASSIPTSLRGAGDDQPQHF.